This T cell receptor (beta chain) was identified during a study of shared clonotypes between healthy human individuals. Across the whole study: The cohort comprised two women and a few men. Their ages spanned 18 to 49 years. Researchers assigned three CD4 naive, three CD4 memory, two CD8 naive and one CD8 memory plate to each donor.

A word on this clone: The antigen remains unidentified.

Some clones are missing from TCRdb's copy, which holds only in-frame ones; the method was immunoSEQ multiplex PCR. This table holds roughly 2 million clones, 85% to 95% found once. Overall study findings and caveats: Relative to their counterparts shared across all four donors, non-shared clonotypes exhibited diminished generation probabilities. The sharing of roughly 5% of naive CD4 clonotypes was seen across several donors.

CDR1 is GTSNPN and CDR2 is SVGIG in the germline V gene (reference sequence). This CDR3 is built from 13 residues. V was trimmed by 3 bases and J by 3 bases, leaving 9 bases between them. This TCR came from a man aged 18 to 29 in good health. The rearrangement uses TRBV30 and TRBJ1-5; D is unresolved. The sample comprised naive CD4+ T cells sorted from blood. Subset defined: CD45RA+ positively selected. This CDR3 reads CAWSREYNQPQHF. CDR3 DNA: TGTGCCTGGAGCCGAGAGTACAATCAGCCCCAGCATTTT.